Below are 21 T cell receptor beta chains sequenced from a single sample in a study of OX40 agonist ivuxolimab in advanced cancers. The method was immunoSEQ multiplex PCR; TCRdb's version includes in-frame clones alone and lacks a portion of them. Among tens of thousands of clones listed, over 85% were seen once. This sample comprised CD4+ or CD8+ T cells sorted from blood, obtained in a trial of the OX40 agonist ivuxolimab. These receptors all come from an adult with an advanced solid tumor such as melanoma, head and neck, liver or kidney cancer.

The chain is built from TRBV6-5 and TRBJ1-3; D might be TRBD1 (6 bases). Germline values: CDR1 MNHEY, CDR2 SVGAGI. This CDR3 region has 15 residues. V dropped 6 bases and J dropped 0 bases, with 12 bases sitting between them. CDR3 bases: TGTGCCAGCAGCCTCGACAGGAGCTCTGGAAACACCATATATTTT. It translates to CASSLDRSSGNTIYF.

The chain employs TRBV5-1 and TRBJ2-3; D unresolved. Trimming shortened V by 1 base and J by 0 bases, and 12 bases separated the two germline ends. This CDR3 has 16 residues. Germline CDR1 reads SGHRS; CDR2 reads YFSETQ. CDR3: CASSLSDFSSTDTQYF. The CDR3, as DNA: TGCGCCAGCAGCTTGTCTGACTTTAGCAGCACAGATACGCAGTATTTT.

The chain recombines TRBV5-1 with TRBJ1-2, with D possibly matching TRBD1 (5 bases). The CDR3 is 15 amino acids. The V end was cut by 2 bases, the J end by 5 bases, with 16 bases between. In germline, CDR1 is SGHRS, CDR2 YFSETQ. The CDR3: CASSLNSGTTYGYTF. The CDR3 region has the DNA TGCGCCAGCAGCTTAAACTCCGGGACTACTTATGGCTACACCTTC. Full variable domain (rest looked up from reference TRBV5-1 and TRBJ1-2): KAGVTQTPRYLIKTRGQQVTLSCSPISGHRSVSWYQQTPGQGLQFLFEYFSETQRNKGNFPGRFSGRQFSNSRSEMNVSTLELGDSALYLCASSLNSGTTYGYTFGSGTRLTVV.

The chain is built from TRBV6-1 and TRBJ2-3; D unclear. Per the germline V gene, CDR1 is MNHNS and CDR2 is SASEGT. This CDR3 is 16 amino acids long. V lost 3 bases to trimming and J lost 2 bases, with 15 bases between them. The CDR3 DNA reads TGTGCCAGCAGTGATTCCTACCAGCGACACACAGATACGCAGTATTTT. This translates into CASSDSYQRHTDTQYF.

This chain links TRBV6-1 with TRBJ1-1, with D possibly being TRBD1 (5 bases). Germline V gives CDR1 MNHNS, CDR2 SASEGT. V was pared by 6 bases and J by 0 bases, with 14 bases between. This CDR3 is 15 amino acids long. The CDR3 here is CASRPPGVMNTEAFF. The CDR3 nucleotides read TGTGCCAGCAGACCCCCGGGGGTTATGAACACTGAAGCTTTCTTT.

The chain couples TRBV5-8 to TRBJ1-2, with D possibly being TRBD1 (6 bases). Trimming left V 0 bases short and J 8 bases short, with 8 bases between. The CDR3 is 12 residues long. Germline-derived CDR1 and CDR2 are SGHTS and YDEGEE. The CDR3 here is CASSLEGVGYTF. The CDR3 DNA reads TGTGCCAGCAGCTTGGAGGGGGTAGGCTACACCTTC.

The table lists this clone with a count of one. The CDR3 region is CASSTLTLYQETQYF. The CDR3 nucleotides read TGTGCCAGCAGCACACTGACACTCTACCAAGAGACCCAGTACTTC. The J gene is TRBJ2-5, the V gene TRBV7-9; D is uncertain. The germline V and J ends were trimmed by 5 bases and 0 bases, with 13 bases remaining between them. The germline V gene has CDR1 SEHNR and CDR2 FQNEAQ (reference sequence). This CDR3 has 15 residues.

V usage is TRBV25-1 and J usage is TRBJ2-3; 7 positions match TRBD1. The CDR3 is 16 residues long. The ends lost 0 bases at V and 3 bases at J; junction bases unmatched: 6. Germline V lookup: CDR1 MGHDK, CDR2 SYGVNS. The CDR3 DNA is TGTGCCAGCAGTGAATACGGGGACAGCCCGACAGATACGCAGTATTTT. Residues: CASSEYGDSPTDTQYF. The variable domain in full, with the rest retrieved from reference TRBV25-1 and TRBJ2-3, is EADIYQTPRYLVIGTGKKITLECSQTMGHDKMYWYQQDPGMELHLIHYSYGVNSTEKGDLSSESTVSRIRTEHFPLTLESARPSHTSQYLCASSEYGDSPTDTQYFGPGTRLTVL.

V and J are TRBV6-5 and TRBJ1-1, with TRBD1 matching over 7 bases. The CDR3 has 15 residues. V was pared by 6 bases and J by 1 base, with 8 bases of the junction left unmatched. Germline V lookup: CDR1 MNHEY, CDR2 SVGAGI. The CDR3 nucleotides are TGTGCCAGCAGATCTCCGGGACAGCCGAACACTGAAGCTTTCTTT. The encoded protein is CASRSPGQPNTEAFF.

The chain couples TRBV19 to TRBJ2-3; 11 nucleotides align to TRBD1. V trimming: 3 bases; J trimming: 4 bases; junction bases outside the gene matches: 6. The CDR3 contains 16 residues. The germline V gene encodes CDR1 LNHDA and CDR2 SQIVND (reference sequence). The CDR3 coding sequence is TGTGCCAGTAGTATCGGACAGGGGGCCATCGCAGATACGCAGTATTTT. Its translation: CASSIGQGAIADTQYF.

The rearrangement joins TRBV2 to TRBJ2-1; D perhaps matches TRBD1 (9 bases). The length of the CDR3 is 17 residues. Trimming cost V 5 bases and J 0 bases, with 17 bases left between them. CDR1 and CDR2 (germline): SNHLY, FYNNEI. The chain's CDR3 is CASSIAGQGNSYNEQFF. CDR3 in DNA: TGTGCCAGCAGTATAGCGGGACAGGGAAACTCCTACAATGAGCAGTTCTTC.

V usage is TRBV5-4 and J usage is TRBJ2-1; TRBD2 matches at 7 bases. Germline V lookup: CDR1 SGHNT, CDR2 YYREEE (reference sequence). V lost 0 bases, J lost 4 bases, and 4 bases stayed unmatched. This CDR3 comprises 15 residues. DNA of the CDR3: TGTGCCAGCAGCTTGGGGGGGGGTCCATACAATGAGCAGTTCTTC. Its protein is CASSLGGGPYNEQFF.

The V call is TRBV12-5, the J call TRBJ1-1; 12 bases map to TRBD1. The CDR3 is 15 residues long. Per germline, CDR1 LGHNT and CDR2 FRNRAP. J lost 3 bases, V lost 4 bases, and 3 bases had no gene match. The chain's CDR3 is CASGSGTGGYTEAFF. The CDR3 DNA reads as TGTGCTAGTGGTTCGGGGACAGGGGGCTACACTGAAGCTTTCTTT.

The V and J genes are TRBV11-2 and TRBJ2-1, with D perhaps TRBD1 (5 bases). This CDR3 comprises 17 residues. Trimming took 5 bases from V and 9 from J, leaving 26 bases between them. Germline V gene data show CDR1 as SGHAT and CDR2 as FQNNGV. CDR3 nucleotide sequence: TGTGCCAGCAGCCCGGGTCCATTAGCCGACAGTAACGGTGAGCAGTTCTTC. It translates to CASSPGPLADSNGEQFF.

This sequence joins TRBV5-1 and TRBJ2-5; TRBD2 matches 9 bases. This CDR3 is 16 amino acids long. V shed 0 bases, J shed 1 base, and the junction held 4 bases outside the gene matches. Germline V gene lookup returns CDR1 SGHRS and CDR2 YFSETQ. The CDR3 loop is CASSLAPAGGQETQYF. CDR3 bases: TGCGCCAGCAGCTTGGCTCCAGCGGGGGGCCAAGAGACCCAGTACTTC.

The chain employs TRBV21-1 and TRBJ1-5; TRBD1 reflects the table's D call only, with no check against the DNA. TRBV21-1 is recorded as a pseudogene. CDR3 length: 17 amino acids. CDR3: CASNPLDRTNSNQPQHF. The CDR3, as DNA: TGTGCCAGCAATCCCCTGGACAGGACAAATAGCAATCAGCCCCAGCATTTT.

The rearrangement uses TRBV5-5 and TRBJ1-5; D is unresolved. Germline V gene data show CDR1 as SGHKS and CDR2 as YYEKEE (reference sequence). The CDR3 totals 16 residues. V lost 0 bases to trimming and J lost 0 bases, with 10 bases between them. As DNA, the CDR3 is TGTGCCAGCAGCTTGGCCGGGAGTTATAGCAATCAGCCCCAGCATTTT. This gives the protein CASSLAGSYSNQPQHF.

The chain is built from TRBV11-2 and TRBJ2-5, with D tentatively TRBD1 (6 bases). The CDR3 loop spans 13 amino acids. The V end lost 5 bases, the J end lost 5 bases, and 12 bases lay between the germline ends. The V gene's germline CDR1 is SGHAT and CDR2 FQNNGV. CDR3 region: CASSRPDRETQYF. DNA for the CDR3: TGTGCCAGCAGCCGCCCCGACAGGGAGACCCAGTACTTC.

The rearrangement joins TRBV19 to TRBJ1-3, with TRBD1 as a possible D gene (6 bases). The CDR3 is 16 residues long. Trimming removed 7 bases at V and 2 bases at J, with 18 bases between. The germline CDR1 and CDR2 sequences are LNHDA and SQIVND (reference sequence). The CDR3 region is CASNRGGATAGNTIYF. The CDR3 DNA is TGTGCCAGTAACAGAGGGGGGGCCACCGCTGGAAACACCATATATTTT.

The table lists this clone with a few counts. The chain recombines TRBV19 with TRBJ2-5; TRBD2 agrees at 7 bases. Germline assignment: CDR1 LNHDA and CDR2 SQIVND (reference sequence). V lost 5 bases and J lost 2; bases outside the gene matches: 5. The CDR3 has 14 amino acids. DNA of the CDR3: TGTGCCAGTAGTGCCCGGGACTATCAAGAGACCCAGTACTTC. This encodes CASSARDYQETQYF.

V is TRBV9 and J is TRBJ1-1; 7 bases match TRBD1. Germline V lookup: CDR1 SGDLS, CDR2 YYNGEE. Losses at the gene ends were 6 bases for V and 2 bases for J; bases not matched to a gene: 7. This CDR3 has 14 residues. CDR3 coding DNA: TGTGCCAGCAACTTCGGACAGGCCAACACTGAAGCTTTCTTT. It yields the protein CASNFGQANTEAFF.